The 32 T cell receptor beta chains below all came from one sample that was sequenced in a study of shared T cell receptors in the human thymus (dated by TCRdb to the early 2020s). The library came from the immunoSEQ multiplex PCR assay. The clones in this table, taken by TCRdb from immuneACCESS, are in-frame only. Not every clone is retained; where verified, under half of the shortfall comes from an unresolved V gene, and the cause of the rest is unknown. The sample table contains hundreds of thousands of clones; only one count was recorded for about 90% of them. The top ten clones comprise 0.0094% of the sample. The data also belong to a second study, concerning human thymus T cells.

The source material was thymocytes. All receptors derive from a boy younger than two with a congenital heart defect. Donor details come from another sample of the same person, matched by shared clones.

The genes are TRBV6-1 and TRBJ2-1, with TRBD2 identical over 7 bases. This CDR3 has 13 residues. Germline V gives CDR1 MNHNS, CDR2 SASEGT. Unmatched junction bases numbered 2, after V lost 5 bases and J lost 4 bases. CDR3 bases: TGTGCCAGCAGTCGCGGGGGTTACAATGAGCAGTTCTTC. Translating it yields CASSRGGYNEQFF.

J is TRBJ2-7 and V is TRBV28, with TRBD1 as a possible D gene (6 bases). Germline V CDR1 and CDR2: MDHEN, SYDVKM. Trimming removed 0 bases from V and 0 bases from J, with 18 bases in between. The CDR3 length is 18 residues. CDR3 sequence reads: CASSLCRGVHGVSYEQYF. CDR3 coding DNA: TGTGCCAGCAGTTTATGCAGGGGAGTACACGGGGTCTCCTACGAGCAGTACTTC.

This clone was found once. This chain uses TRBV4-3 with TRBJ1-1; maybe TRBD1 (5 bases). V was pared by 3 bases and J by 5 bases, with 19 bases between. This CDR3 has 16 residues. Looked up from germline, CDR1 is LGHNA and CDR2 is YSLEER. The CDR3 bases are TGCGCCAGCAGCCATGCTCTTGTCCGGGGGTGTACTGAAGCTTTCTTT. This codes for CASSHALVRGCTEAFF.

The chain employs TRBV5-6 and TRBJ1-6; 8 bases match TRBD1. Germline V gene lookup returns CDR1 SGHDT and CDR2 YYEEEE. There are 16 residues in the CDR3. V was pared by 3 bases and J by 10 bases, with 12 bases of the junction left unmatched. The CDR3 DNA reads as TGTGCCAGCAGCTCACACAGGACAGGGCCAGGCTCACCCCTCCACTTT. This translates into CASSSHRTGPGSPLHF.

The gene calls are TRBV9 and TRBJ1-1; 7 bases map to TRBD1. The CDR3 has 15 amino acids. Germline-derived CDR1 and CDR2 are SGDLS and YYNGEE. V shed 4 bases and J 1 base; nucleotides not matched to a gene: 7. The CDR3 sequence: CASSRHRQGNTEAFF. The CDR3 DNA follows: TGTGCCAGCAGCCGCCACCGACAGGGGAACACTGAAGCTTTCTTT.

The V gene is TRBV5-1, the J gene TRBJ2-1; possibly TRBD2 for D (5 bases). The germline V and J ends were trimmed by 0 bases and 9 bases, with 10 bases remaining between them. The germline CDR1 and CDR2 sequences are SGHRS and YFSETQ. The CDR3 extends over 13 amino acids. This CDR3 is CASSLVPGSEQFF. The CDR3 DNA reads TGCGCCAGCAGCTTGGTACCGGGAAGTGAGCAGTTCTTC.

There are a few counts of this clone. The chain uses TRBV15 and TRBJ1-5; D is unresolved. CDR1 and CDR2 (germline): LNHNV, YYDKDF (reference sequence). The V end was cut by 0 bases, the J end by 3 bases, with 12 bases between. There are 16 residues in the CDR3. The DNA for the CDR3 is TGTGCCACCAGCAGAGATAAACGGGGTACCAATCAGCCCCAGCATTTT. The encoded protein is CATSRDKRGTNQPQHF.

The genes are TRBV5-1 and TRBJ2-1; D is possibly TRBD1 (5 bases). The CDR3 consists of 13 residues. CDR1 is SGHRS and CDR2 is YFSETQ in the germline V gene. V was shortened by 2 bases and J by 7 bases, with 10 bases between the two germline ends. The CDR3 sequence: CASSLPSGNEQFF. The CDR3 DNA sequence: TGCGCCAGCAGCTTACCCTCAGGGAATGAGCAGTTCTTC.

This clone was recorded only once. The chain combines TRBV6-1 with TRBJ2-2, with D uncertain. Germline-derived CDR1 and CDR2 are MNHNS and SASEGT. The CDR3 is 16 residues long. V lost 3 bases to trimming and J lost 1 base, with 12 bases between them. CDR3 sequence (DNA): TGTGCCAGCAGTGATTTCCGGTCCCAGAACACCGGGGAGCTGTTTTTT. This sequence encodes CASSDFRSQNTGELFF.

The chain carries TRBV7-9 and TRBJ2-1; maybe TRBD2 (6 bases). Germline V gene sequence: CDR1 SEHNR, CDR2 FQNEAQ (reference sequence). V was cut by 3 bases and J by 2 bases, with 14 bases left in between. The CDR3 length is 16 residues. The CDR3 coding sequence is TGTGCCAGCAGCTTTGTTCTAGCGAGACCCTACAATGAGCAGTTCTTC. It is translated as CASSFVLARPYNEQFF.

About this clone itself: Different DNA sequences within this sample yield the same CDR3. This chain joins TRBV9 and TRBJ2-3, with 11 bases identical to TRBD2. This CDR3 comprises 17 residues. V trimming: 1 base; J trimming: 0 bases; junction bases outside the gene matches: 4. The germline gives CDR1 SGDLS, CDR2 YYNGEE. This CDR3 reads CASSVSTSGGSTDTQYF. The CDR3 coding sequence is TGTGCCAGCAGCGTATCCACTAGCGGGGGCAGCACAGATACGCAGTATTTT.

This chain uses TRBV11-2 with TRBJ2-5; 7 positions match TRBD1. V lost 1 base, J lost 4 bases, and 6 bases stayed unmatched. CDR1 SGHAT and CDR2 FQNNGV come from the germline V gene. The CDR3 has 15 residues. This CDR3 is CASSLGDRDRETQYF. The CDR3 bases are TGTGCCAGCAGCTTAGGTGACAGGGACCGAGAGACCCAGTACTTC.

This clone was detected once. The chain links TRBV15 to TRBJ2-7, with 9 positions matching TRBD1. J lost 6 bases, V lost 2 bases, and 8 bases had no gene match. The CDR3 contains 15 residues. Germline V gene data show CDR1 as LNHNV and CDR2 as YYDKDF (reference sequence). The CDR3 nucleotides are TGTGCCACCAGCAGACCGACAGGGGGTATGAGCGAGCAGTACTTC. Translation: CATSRPTGGMSEQYF.

The chain carries TRBV19 and TRBJ2-5, with TRBD2 identical over 9 bases. Germline CDR1 and CDR2: LNHDA and SQIVND (reference sequence). After removal of 4 bases from V and 2 bases from J, the junction contained 8 bases not matched to a gene. The CDR3 extends over 16 amino acids. The chain's CDR3 is CASSTKRGEQQETQYF. The CDR3 DNA follows: TGTGCCAGTAGTACGAAGCGGGGGGAACAGCAAGAGACCCAGTACTTC. Full variable domain (rest looked up from reference TRBV19 and TRBJ2-5): DGGITQSPKYLFRKEGQNVTLSCEQNLNHDAMYWYRQDPGQGLRLIYYSQIVNDFQKGDIAEGYSVSREKKESFPLTVTSAQKNPTAFYLCASSTKRGEQQETQYFGPGTRLLVL.

J is TRBJ1-3 and V is TRBV7-2; 8 bases agree with TRBD1. Unmatched junction bases numbered 8, after V lost 7 bases and J lost 6 bases. The CDR3 covers 14 residues. Germline assignment: CDR1 SGHTA and CDR2 FQGNSA. This CDR3 reads CASKLQGDENTIYF. The CDR3 DNA is TGTGCCAGCAAACTACAGGGGGATGAAAACACCATATATTTT.

This clone has a single count. The V gene is TRBV27, the J gene TRBJ2-1; 7 nucleotides agree with TRBD1. The V segment lost 4 bases and the J segment 6 bases; nucleotides outside the gene matches: 9. The CDR3 consists of 15 residues. Germline V gene data show CDR1 as MNHEY and CDR2 as SMNVEV (reference sequence). The CDR3 coding sequence is TGTGCCAGCAGTTCACACCAGGGGGATCTCAATGAGCAGTTCTTC. Encoded protein: CASSSHQGDLNEQFF.

This clone was picked up one time. This chain joins TRBV27 and TRBJ2-1, with D tentatively TRBD1 (5 bases). The V gene's germline CDR1 is MNHEY and CDR2 SMNVEV (reference sequence). This CDR3 is 17 amino acids long. V dropped 5 bases and J dropped 2 bases, with 19 bases sitting between them. DNA of the CDR3: TGTGCCAGCAGTCCCCCGCGTCTCCTGGGGCCCTACAATGAGCAGTTCTTC. The encoded protein is CASSPPRLLGPYNEQFF.

This chain connects TRBV7-2 to TRBJ1-3, with 8 nucleotides matching TRBD1. The CDR3 runs 13 residues. Trimming at V came to 6 bases and at J to 4 bases, leaving 2 bases not matched to a gene. Germline V CDR1 and CDR2: SGHTA, FQGNSA. The CDR3 reads CASRDRDGNTIYF. CDR3 sequence (DNA): TGTGCCAGCAGGGACAGGGACGGAAACACCATATATTTT.

There are a few counts of this clone. The gene calls are TRBV14 and TRBJ2-7; TRBD2 is a possible D gene (5 bases). The V end was cut by 0 bases, the J end by 0 bases, with 9 bases between. The CDR3 consists of 15 residues. From germline, CDR1 is SGHDN and CDR2 FVKESK. CDR3 DNA: TGTGCCAGCAGCCAAGAGGGAGACTACTCCTACGAGCAGTACTTC. Amino acids: CASSQEGDYSYEQYF.

This chain joins TRBV7-9 and TRBJ2-7; D possibly corresponds to TRBD2 (7 bases). The V end was cut by 5 bases, the J end by 6 bases, with 17 bases between. This CDR3 is built from 14 residues. The V gene's germline CDR1 is SEHNR and CDR2 FQNEAQ (reference sequence). In DNA form, the CDR3 reads TGTGCCAGCAGCACCCCACAGGGAGGGGGCGAGCAGTACTTC. Translation gives CASSTPQGGGEQYF.

The chain links TRBV28 to TRBJ1-1; 7 nucleotides line up with TRBD1. Germline-derived CDR1 and CDR2 are MDHEN and SYDVKM. The CDR3 runs 16 residues. V was pared by 6 bases and J by 1 base, with 11 bases of the junction left unmatched. Here the CDR3 DNA reads TGTGCCAGCAGCCCGGAGACAGGGCTCGAGAACACTGAAGCTTTCTTT. Translated, it gives CASSPETGLENTEAFF.

This chain joins TRBV13 and TRBJ2-5, with 10 bases that match TRBD2. V lost 4 bases, J lost 8 bases, and 19 bases stayed unmatched. Germline assignment: CDR1 PRHDT and CDR2 FYEKMQ (reference sequence). The CDR3 extends over 18 amino acids. Written as DNA, the CDR3 is TGTGCCAGCAGCTCGATGAGCGGGGGGGCGGGGAACGAGAATACCCAGTACTTC. It translates to CASSSMSGGAGNENTQYF.

This clone appeared once. V and J are TRBV9 and TRBJ2-1; TRBD2 agrees at 9 bases. Unmatched junction bases numbered 8, after V lost 0 bases and J lost 7 bases. The CDR3 is made up of 16 amino acids. The germline V gene has CDR1 SGDLS and CDR2 YYNGEE. CDR3 sequence reads: CASSVDGRGGLNEQFF. CDR3 nucleotide sequence: TGTGCCAGCAGCGTAGATGGGCGGGGGGGCCTGAATGAGCAGTTCTTC. The full variable domain, in which reference TRBV9 and TRBJ2-1 provide the parts outside the CDR3, is DSGVTQTPKHLITATGQRVTLRCSPRSGDLSVYWYQQSLDQGLQFLIQYYNGEERAKGNILERFSAQQFPDLHSELNLSSLELGDSALYFCASSVDGRGGLNEQFFGPGTRLTVL.

To note about this clone: Within the sample, other DNA sequences also encode this same CDR3. The chain employs TRBV5-1 and TRBJ2-1; no firm D call. V lost 3 bases and J 4 bases, leaving 2 bases between the germline ends. CDR1 SGHRS and CDR2 YFSETQ come from the germline V gene. The CDR3 sequence is 11 residues long. CDR3 nucleotide sequence: TGCGCCAGCAGCTCTTACAATGAGCAGTTCTTC. Translation: CASSSYNEQFF.

V usage is TRBV11-2 and J usage is TRBJ1-4, with TRBD1 matching 10 bases. Germline CDR1 is SGHAT and CDR2 is FQNNGV. The CDR3 runs 17 residues. The V gene end was trimmed by 1 base and the J gene end by 9 bases; junction bases not matched to a gene: 11. CDR3 amino acids: CASSLVPPGQGRKKLFF. The CDR3 DNA reads as TGTGCCAGCAGCTTAGTGCCCCCGGGACAGGGGAGAAAAAAACTGTTTTTT.

This chain joins TRBV19 and TRBJ2-7; D is possibly TRBD2 (6 bases). The CDR3 consists of 14 residues. Germline assignment: CDR1 LNHDA and CDR2 SQIVND (reference sequence). Trimming left V 5 bases short and J 2 bases short, with 13 bases between. Here the CDR3 DNA reads TGTGCCAGTAGTCGGTCGGGCGGGACCTACGAGCAGTACTTC. Translation: CASSRSGGTYEQYF. The complete variable domain, with remaining parts taken from reference TRBV19 and TRBJ2-7, reads DGGITQSPKYLFRKEGQNVTLSCEQNLNHDAMYWYRQDPGQGLRLIYYSQIVNDFQKGDIAEGYSVSREKKESFPLTVTSAQKNPTAFYLCASSRSGGTYEQYFGPGTRLTVT.

The CDR3 nucleotides are TGCGCCAGCAGCCAAGGGACTAGCAAACAAGAGACCCAGTACTTC. Translation gives CASSQGTSKQETQYF. V usage is TRBV4-1 and J usage is TRBJ2-5, with 8 bases aligning to TRBD2. The V gene's germline CDR1 is MGHRA and CDR2 YSYEKL. This CDR3 has 15 amino acids. V lost 1 base, J lost 2 bases, and 3 bases stayed unmatched.

This chain connects TRBV28 to TRBJ2-2; maybe TRBD2 (6 bases). Deletions cut 7 bases from V and 2 bases from J, with 17 bases between. The germline CDR1 and CDR2 sequences are MDHEN and SYDVKM. There are 16 residues in the CDR3. The CDR3 nucleotides read TGTGCCAGCAATCTCAATAGGGGACTCAACACCGGGGAGCTGTTTTTT. It yields the protein CASNLNRGLNTGELFF.

V and J are TRBV29-1 and TRBJ2-3, with no clear D. This CDR3 region has 16 residues. The V and J ends lost 4 bases and 2 bases respectively, with 19 bases between them. Germline lookup yields CDR1 SQVTM and CDR2 ANQGSEA. The CDR3 spells CSVAVWPFSPTDTQYF. The CDR3 DNA reads as TGCAGCGTTGCTGTTTGGCCTTTCAGTCCCACAGATACGCAGTATTTT.

The gene calls are TRBV6-4 and TRBJ1-1, with 8 positions matching TRBD1. Trimming at V came to 6 bases and at J to 4 bases, leaving 4 bases not matched to a gene. The CDR3 has 13 residues. CDR1 and CDR2 (germline): MRHNA, SNTAGT. The CDR3 DNA reads TGTGCCAGCAGCAACGGACAGGGCACTGAAGCTTTCTTT. It specifies CASSNGQGTEAFF.

The chain joins TRBV14 to TRBJ2-2, with 7 bases fitting TRBD2. The junction had 9 bases not matched to a gene; V was cut back by 7 bases and J by 4 bases. The germline CDR1 and CDR2 sequences are SGHDN and FVKESK. The CDR3 has 15 amino acids. In DNA form, the CDR3 reads TGTGCCAGCACCCTGGGCCCGGGGGGCACCGGGGAGCTGTTTTTT. Residues: CASTLGPGGTGELFF.

The chain carries TRBV4-3 and TRBJ2-5, with D possibly matching TRBD1 (6 bases). The J call may be faulty, since TRBJ2-7 better matches the DNA end. The CDR3 runs to 17 residues. The germline gives CDR1 LGHNA, CDR2 YSLEER. In DNA form, the CDR3 reads TGCGCCAGCAGCCAGGACAATGACAGGCCGCCTAGGTACGAGCAGTACTTC. Translating gives CASSQDNDRPPRYEQYF.